These T cell receptor beta chains were read from a single sample in a study of T cells in Graves' hyperthyroidism and ophthalmopathy. TCRdb itself ran the multiplex PCR reads through MiXCR, one entry per CDR3 protein. The profile shows about 350,000 distinct CDR3 sequences, approximately 15% of them singletons. The sample consisted of blood. These receptors all stem from a woman between 25 and 40 years old with Graves' hyperthyroidism. CDR3s include the opening cysteine and the closing phenylalanine or tryptophan. The D gene is left open where the match is weak. Expanded clones are given a class, and other clones once, few, many or no size at all.

cdr3_aa	cdr3_nt	d_call	j_call	v_call	clone_size
CASSLQGMDNEQFF	TGTGCCAGTAGTTTACAGGGGATGGACAATGAGCAGTTCTTC	TRBD1	TRBJ2-1	TRBV19	many
CASSPGSGVYGYTF	TGTGCCAGCAGCCCCGGCTCAGGGGTATATGGCTACACCTTC	-	TRBJ1-2	TRBV7-6	many
CASSQETSGMRFF	TGTGCCAGCAGCCAAGAAACTAGCGGGATGCGGTTCTTC	TRBD2	TRBJ2-1	TRBV4-2	once
CASSLDGFPVEQYF	TGTGCCAGCAGCTTAGACGGCTTTCCGGTCGAGCAGTACTTC	-	TRBJ2-7	TRBV7-9	-
CASSTGAGGETQYF	TGTGCCAGTAGTACCGGCGCGGGTGGGGAGACCCAGTACTTC	-	TRBJ2-5	TRBV19	few
CASSWVAASTDTQYF	TGTGCCAGCAGTTGGGTTGCGGCTAGCACAGATACGCAGTATTTT	-	TRBJ2-3	TRBV6-1	few
CAWSVSGSRQPQHF	TGTGCCTGGAGTGTATCAGGGTCCCGTCAGCCCCAGCATTTT	-	TRBJ1-5	TRBV30	many
CATTGSRRYNEQFF	TGTGCCACCACCGGGAGTCGGCGCTACAATGAGCAGTTCTTC	-	TRBJ2-1	TRBV28	once
CASSAGTRSSPLHF	TGTGCCAGCAGTGCCGGGACTCGGAGTTCACCCCTCCACTTT	-	TRBJ1-6	TRBV12-3/TRBV12-4	many
CASSATSGSSNEQFF	TGTGCCAGCAGCGCGACTAGCGGGAGTAGCAATGAGCAGTTCTTC	TRBD2	TRBJ2-1	TRBV7-9	few
CASSQRSLLQSGDTQYF	TGTGCCAGCAGCCAACGTAGTCTCCTTCAGAGTGGAGATACGCAGTATTTT	-	TRBJ2-3	TRBV3-1	few
CAISFHRGSGYTF	TGTGCCATCAGTTTTCACAGGGGAAGTGGCTACACCTTC	TRBD1	TRBJ1-2	TRBV10-3	few
CASSTDRQGVDGYTF	TGTGCCAGCTCGACCGACCGACAGGGGGTTGATGGCTACACCTTC	TRBD1	TRBJ1-2	TRBV18	few
CSADPGTIIDTDTQYF	TGCAGTGCCGATCCCGGGACTATCATTGACACAGATACGCAGTATTTT	TRBD2	TRBJ2-3	TRBV20-1	few
CASSYSRRKNTEAFF	TGTGCCAGCAGTTACTCGAGGAGGAAGAACACTGAAGCTTTCTTT	-	TRBJ1-1	TRBV6-5	many
CASGTSGSETQYF	TGTGCCAGCGGGACTAGCGGGAGTGAGACCCAGTACTTC	TRBD2	TRBJ2-5	TRBV12-3/TRBV12-4	many
CSVHGQGGYEQYF	TGCAGCGTTCACGGACAGGGAGGATACGAGCAGTACTTC	TRBD1	TRBJ2-7	TRBV29-1	many
CASSLGSGGGNQPQHF	TGCGCCAGCAGCTTGGGGTCGGGGGGCGGCAATCAGCCCCAGCATTTT	-	TRBJ1-5	TRBV5-1	-
CASSLWSVMNTEAFF	TGTGCCAGCAGCTTATGGTCCGTCATGAACACTGAAGCTTTCTTT	-	TRBJ1-1	TRBV5-6	few
CASSIGLQNEQYF	TGTGCCAGTAGTATTGGACTCCAAAACGAGCAGTACTTC	-	TRBJ2-7	TRBV19	few
CAISEFGQGGTEAFF	TGTGCCATCAGTGAGTTCGGACAGGGAGGGACTGAAGCTTTCTTT	TRBD1	TRBJ1-1	TRBV10-3	many
CASSVAGGPDTQYF	TGTGCCAGCTCCGTAGCGGGAGGTCCAGATACGCAGTATTTT	TRBD2	TRBJ2-3	TRBV27	few
CASSAQGDRNYEQYF	TGTGCCAGCAGCGCACAGGGGGACAGGAACTACGAGCAGTACTTC	TRBD1	TRBJ2-7	TRBV7-9	many
CASSVDQGGGGTEAFF	TGTGCCAGCAGCGTAGATCAGGGCGGAGGGGGAACTGAAGCTTTCTTT	-	TRBJ1-1	TRBV9	-
CATSDRYIAGVTDTQYF	TGTGCCACCAGTGATCGATACATAGCGGGAGTGACAGATACGCAGTATTTT	TRBD2	TRBJ2-3	TRBV24-1	-
CAATRRDRAYEQYF	TGTGCCGCGACGAGGAGAGACAGGGCCTACGAGCAGTACTTC	TRBD1	TRBJ2-7	TRBV11-2	-
CASSLLRGYRTDTQYF	TGCGCCAGCAGCCTCCTCAGGGGGTATCGCACAGATACGCAGTATTTT	TRBD1	TRBJ2-3	TRBV4-1	-
CASTRRASDVNEQFF	TGTGCCAGCACCCGTCGGGCTAGCGATGTGAATGAGCAGTTCTTC	-	TRBJ2-1	TRBV6-1	few
CASSPKRLVSYNEQFF	TGTGCCAGCAGCCCGAAGCGACTGGTCTCCTACAATGAGCAGTTCTTC	-	TRBJ2-1	TRBV7-2	few
CASSSTGQGTGNTIYF	TGTGCCAGCAGTTCAACCGGACAGGGAACCGGAAACACCATATATTTT	TRBD1	TRBJ1-3	TRBV12-3/TRBV12-4	few
CASSPPLGQGARAYF	TGTGCCAGCAGCCCTCCCCTTGGGCAGGGGGCGCGGGCGTACTTC	TRBD1	TRBJ2-5	TRBV28	many
CASSWDEGGNIQYF	TGTGCCAGCAGTTGGGATGAGGGGGGTAACATTCAGTACTTC	-	TRBJ2-4	TRBV28	many
CASSVGLSPGETQYF	TGTGCCAGCAGCGTAGGGCTCTCCCCGGGTGAGACCCAGTACTTC	-	TRBJ2-5	TRBV9	many
CASSVSGKPSGEQYF	TGTGCCAGCAGCGTCTCCGGGAAACCATCTGGAGAGCAGTACTTC	-	TRBJ2-7	TRBV9	-
CASSAGEHTDTQYF	TGTGCCAGCAGTGCCGGGGAACACACAGATACGCAGTATTTT	-	TRBJ2-3	TRBV6-1	many
CASSLRGEGDTDTQYF	TGCGCCAGCAGCCTTCGAGGGGAGGGGGACACAGATACGCAGTATTTT	-	TRBJ2-3	TRBV4-1	-
CATSDFGREQFF	TGTGCCACCAGTGATTTTGGACGAGAGCAGTTCTTC	-	TRBJ2-1	TRBV24-1	-
CASSPGGVRPINSPLHF	TGTGCCAGCAGCCCAGGGGGGGTGCGGCCCATTAATTCACCCCTCCACTTT	TRBD1	TRBJ1-6	TRBV11-2	few
CATSGTDYEQYF	TGTGCCACCTCGGGGACAGACTACGAGCAGTACTTC	TRBD1	TRBJ2-7	TRBV24-1	many
CATSDPGEGQPQHF	TGTGCCACCAGTGATCCAGGGGAAGGTCAGCCCCAGCATTTT	-	TRBJ1-5	TRBV24-1	many
CASSWSNRGNTEAFF	TGTGCCAGCAGCTGGTCAAACAGGGGGAACACTGAAGCTTTCTTT	TRBD1	TRBJ1-1	TRBV7-2	many
CAWSVQWSYTF	TGTGCCTGGAGTGTACAATGGAGCTACACCTTC	-	TRBJ1-2	TRBV30	-
CASSTSASSYNEQFF	TGTGCCAGCAGCACTAGCGCGAGCTCCTACAATGAGCAGTTCTTC	TRBD2	TRBJ2-1	TRBV7-2	many
CASSPHTGGPGQPQHF	TGTGCCAGCAGTCCTCATACAGGGGGCCCAGGTCAGCCCCAGCATTTT	TRBD1	TRBJ1-5	TRBV7-2	-
CASSPLAGGGETQYF	TGTGCCAGCAGTCCCCTAGCGGGAGGTGGAGAGACCCAGTACTTC	TRBD2	TRBJ2-5	TRBV6-2/TRBV6-3	many
CAWSVGGYQPQHF	TGTGCCTGGAGTGTCGGGGGATATCAGCCCCAGCATTTT	-	TRBJ1-5	TRBV30	many
CASGRFTGLAGRNDTGELFF	TGTGCCAGCGGGAGATTTACGGGACTAGCGGGACGGAACGACACCGGGGAGCTGTTTTTT	TRBD2	TRBJ2-2	TRBV11-2	-
CASSDSLHGYTF	TGTGCCAGCAGCGACAGCCTCCATGGCTACACCTTC	-	TRBJ1-2	TRBV11-2	many
CASSQGDRGWPYF	TGTGCCAGCAGCCAGGGGGACCGCGGGTGGCCGTACTTC	-	TRBJ2-7	TRBV3-1	-
CASSHVSSSAPKGWTQYF	TGTGCCAGCTCACATGTCTCTTCCTCGGCCCCCAAAGGGTGGACCCAGTACTTC	-	TRBJ2-5	TRBV18	few
CAWSVQGILNTEAFF	TGTGCCTGGAGCGTACAGGGTATTTTGAACACTGAAGCTTTCTTT	-	TRBJ1-1	TRBV30	many
CASGRGHASTDTQYF	TGTGCCAGCGGTAGGGGGCACGCTAGCACAGATACGCAGTATTTT	TRBD1	TRBJ2-3	TRBV6-2/TRBV6-3	-
CATAETRGGNQPQHF	TGTGCCACCGCGGAAACCCGAGGTGGGAATCAGCCCCAGCATTTT	-	TRBJ1-5	TRBV24-1	few
CAWSQEKLFF	TGTGCCTGGAGTCAGGAAAAACTGTTTTTT	-	TRBJ1-4	TRBV30	-
CASSSWTAEQYF	TGTGCCAGCAGTTCATGGACCGCCGAGCAGTACTTC	-	TRBJ2-7	TRBV28	many
CASSEGLRTPNEQFF	TGTGCCAGCAGTGAAGGCCTACGTACCCCCAATGAGCAGTTCTTC	-	TRBJ2-1	TRBV25-1	few
CASRRTDRQGANVLTF	TGTGCCAGTAGGAGGACGGACAGACAAGGGGCCAACGTCCTGACTTTC	-	TRBJ2-6	TRBV19	few
CSARGGRAMDEQFF	TGCAGTGCTAGAGGGGGGAGGGCAATGGATGAGCAGTTCTTC	TRBD2	TRBJ2-1	TRBV20-1	many
CASTPGVSNNEQFF	TGTGCCAGCACCCCGGGGGTCTCAAACAATGAGCAGTTCTTC	-	TRBJ2-1	TRBV3-1	many